The present T cell receptor beta chain was sequenced within a study of cytomegalovirus exposure and HLA in healthy donors. Regarding the study as a whole: Cytomegalovirus association was assigned to approximately 160 TCR beta chains.

With 60 Vbeta and 13 Jbeta primers, the PCR was carried out. TCRdb keeps only in-frame clones here, not all; method: immunoSEQ multiplex PCR. This repertoire shows roughly 150,000 clones, about 85% found once; its top ten account for about 2.5%. The CDR3 is made up of 15 amino acids. Germline CDR1 is LNHDA and CDR2 is SQIVND (reference sequence). The count of this clone is one. Its target is unknown. This rearrangement joins TRBV19 to TRBJ2-5, with a possible D match to TRBD1 (7 bases). The J call may be faulty, since TRBJ2-7 better matches the DNA end. This clonotype was obtained from a man aged 25-40 years in good health and CMV-seropositive. The specimen was PBMCs. CDR3 sequence reads: CASSIRQGGTYEQYF. DNA of the CDR3: TGTGCCAGTAGTATCAGACAGGGAGGAACCTACGAGCAGTACTTC.